The entry below gives a single T cell receptor beta chain sequence along with its context. The antigen remains undetermined. Other DNA sequences of this sample code for an identical CDR3. TCRdb's copy holds only in-frame clones and misses some; the assay was immunoSEQ multiplex PCR. The sample lists about 34,000 clones; approximately 80% were seen once. Trimming pared 0 bases from V and 5 bases from J, leaving 6 bases between. The CDR3 is 13 residues long. The germline CDR1 and CDR2 sequences are SGHRS and YFSETQ. This record comes from a study of PD-1 blockade in mismatch repair-deficient tumors. Study summary: Patients had 11 to 13 mismatch repair-deficient cancer types and were previously treated and progressing. Study findings and constraints: Rapid post-treatment expansion, then contraction, generally preceding radiologic response, marked tumor-resident clones.

Mismatch repair deficiency was confirmed in all patients, by PCR or immunohistochemistry. TCR sequencing covered three patients who responded to pembrolizumab. The V gene is TRBV5-1, the J gene TRBJ1-5, with a possible D match to TRBD1 (6 bases). The clonotype originates from an adult with mismatch repair-deficient cancer. The source material was PBMCs, sampled approximately 6 weeks after starting pembrolizumab. The CDR3 nucleotides are TGCGCCAGCAGCTTGGCAGGGGATCAGCCCCAGCATTTT. Translated: CASSLAGDQPQHF. The complete variable domain, with remaining parts taken from reference TRBV5-1 and TRBJ1-5, reads KAGVTQTPRYLIKTRGQQVTLSCSPISGHRSVSWYQQTPGQGLQFLFEYFSETQRNKGNFPGRFSGRQFSNSRSEMNVSTLELGDSALYLCASSLAGDQPQHFGDGTRLSIL.